Listed below are T cell receptor beta chains from one sample, sequenced in a study of beta chain features in type 1 diabetes. TCRdb's table, derived via immunoSEQ multiplex PCR, lists solely in-frame clones and lacks some. Here the sample spans 600,000 to 650,000 clones, around 15% being singletons. The sequencing input was naive CD4+ T cells from blood. These receptors all come from a man between 18 and 29 years old in good health. The CDR3 runs from the conserved cysteine through the conserved F or W. A D gene is named only where the DNA matches it firmly. A clone size is listed for some rows: how often the clone was seen (once, few, many), or a class if it is expanded.

TRBV4-3,once,TRBJ2-7,NA,CASSQTGTDTYEQYF,TGCGCCAGCAGCCAGACCGGGACGGATACCTACGAGCAGTACTTC
TRBV21-1,NA,TRBJ1-2,NA,CAKDRGKSGYTF,TGTGCCAAGGACAGGGGAAAGAGTGGCTACACCTTC
TRBV5-6,few,TRBJ2-3,TRBD2,CASSLTSGGLSTDTQYF,TGTGCCAGCAGCCTGACTAGCGGGGGGCTGTCCACAGATACGCAGTATTTT
TRBV7-8,few,TRBJ2-2,TRBD2,CASSSVGLAGAYTGELFF,TGTGCCAGCAGCTCAGTGGGACTAGCGGGGGCCTACACCGGGGAGCTGTTTTTT
TRBV7-2,few,TRBJ2-5,NA,CASSSLMETQYF,TGTGCCAGCAGCTCACTAATGGAGACCCAGTACTTC
TRBV18,few,TRBJ2-1,NA,CASSPRRKSSYNEQFF,TGTGCCAGCTCACCACGCCGGAAAAGCTCCTACAATGAGCAGTTCTTC
TRBV18,few,TRBJ2-2,NA,CASSAGQGTGELFF,TGTGCCAGCTCAGCGGGTCAAGGCACCGGGGAGCTGTTTTTT
TRBV15,few,TRBJ2-7,NA,CATSSGFSALSSYEQYF,TGTGCCACCAGCAGCGGTTTCTCCGCGCTCAGCTCCTACGAGCAGTACTTC
TRBV2,few,TRBJ2-4,NA,CASSNPMGHPPRPAKNIQYF,TGTGCCAGCAGTAATCCCATGGGTCACCCACCCCGACCTGCCAAAAACATTCAGTACTTC
TRBV5-1,NA,TRBJ2-1,NA,CASSNQPNEQFF,TGCGCCAGCAGCAATCAGCCCAATGAGCAGTTCTTC
TRBV9,few,TRBJ2-2,NA,CASSARLQGWGTGELFF,TGTGCCAGCAGCGCCCGTTTACAGGGTTGGGGCACCGGGGAGCTGTTTTTT